One sample yielded the 27 T cell receptor beta chains listed below, sequenced in a study of regulatory and conventional T cells in RAG deficiency (dated 2017 in TCRdb). Regulatory T cells were purified from blood as CD4+CD25-high CD127-low cells before genomic DNA extraction. The library was obtained by the immunoSEQ multiplex PCR assay. Drawn from immuneACCESS, this table holds only the in-frame rearrangements with V and J called that TCRdb kept. Clones are partly lost; checked studies trace under half to an unresolved V gene and leave the rest unexplained. In this sample the table shows more than 9,000 clones, 89% of which occur a single time. The ten largest make up 1% to 1.5% of the sample. These same data were also listed under a study on regulatory T cells. According to the second study: The multiplex PCR relied on 52 forward TRBV primers and 13 reverse TRBJ primers, and amplification bias was corrected through assay-based and computational methods.

Sequencing was done on a sample of Tregs sorted from blood. These receptors originate from a human donor in good health.

The genes are TRBV5-2 and TRBJ1-2. TRBV5-2 is a known pseudogene. The CDR3 runs to 17 residues. The CDR3 protein is CASKVLGEYERTYGYTF. CDR3 in DNA: TGTGCCAGCAAAGTCCTGGGAGAGTACGAAAGGACCTATGGCTACACCTTC.

This chain joins TRBV7-9 and TRBJ1-4, with TRBD1 as a possible D gene (5 bases). With 0 bases removed from V and 6 bases from J, the gap between germline ends came to 11 bases. The CDR3 covers 15 residues. CDR1 and CDR2 (germline): SEHNR, FQNEAQ (reference sequence). The CDR3 is CASSLAGVKDEKLFF. CDR3 DNA sequence: TGTGCCAGCAGCTTAGCGGGGGTAAAGGATGAAAAACTGTTTTTT.

This rearrangement joins TRBV10-2 to TRBJ2-2, with a weak D call TRBD2 (5 bases). The germline CDR1 and CDR2 sequences are WSHSY and SAAADI. Trimming stripped 8 bases from V and 4 bases from J, with 14 bases between. There are 14 residues in the CDR3. The CDR3 bases are TGCGCCAGCGTTGGGGTCGCGGGCACCGGGGAGCTGTTTTTT. Amino acids: CASVGVAGTGELFF.

V is TRBV19 and J is TRBJ1-2, with 8 bases identical to TRBD1. CDR3 length: 13 amino acids. V dropped 5 bases and J dropped 1; count of bases not matched to a gene: 0. The germline gives CDR1 LNHDA, CDR2 SQIVND (reference sequence). CDR3 bases: TGTGCCAGTAGTGACAGGGGTAACTATGGCTACACCTTC. Translated, it gives CASSDRGNYGYTF. Combining the CDR3 with reference TRBV19 and TRBJ1-2 gives the whole variable domain DGGITQSPKYLFRKEGQNVTLSCEQNLNHDAMYWYRQDPGQGLRLIYYSQIVNDFQKGDIAEGYSVSREKKESFPLTVTSAQKNPTAFYLCASSDRGNYGYTFGSGTRLTVV.

This sequence joins TRBV10-2 and TRBJ1-3; D not resolved. Looked up from germline, CDR1 is WSHSY and CDR2 is SAAADI. The CDR3 covers 14 residues. V gave up 6 bases and J gave up 2 bases, with 11 bases separating them. The CDR3 DNA follows: TGCGCCAGCAGCTTAGGAGTTCCTGGAAACACCATATATTTT. Its translation: CASSLGVPGNTIYF.

In its sample, this clone was seen once. V is TRBV7-2 and J is TRBJ2-2; tentatively, D is TRBD1 or TRBD2 (5 bases each). Germline V CDR1 and CDR2: SGHTA, FQGNSA. This CDR3 is built from 17 residues. Trimming shortened V by 6 bases and J by 4 bases, and 21 bases separated the two germline ends. CDR3: CASRSQIRGAGTGELFF. For the CDR3, the DNA is TGTGCCAGCAGAAGTCAAATCCGGGGCGCGGGCACCGGGGAGCTGTTTTTT.

The V and J genes are TRBV4-1 and TRBJ2-5; 13 nucleotides line up with TRBD2. The germline CDR1 and CDR2 sequences are MGHRA and YSYEKL. J lost 5 bases, V lost 1 base, and 4 bases had no gene match. The length of the CDR3 is 16 residues. The chain's CDR3 is CASSQGTSGSWETQYF. The CDR3 DNA sequence: TGCGCCAGCAGCCAAGGGACTAGCGGGAGTTGGGAGACCCAGTACTTC.

The chain uses TRBV5-6 and TRBJ2-7, with D uncertain. V was cut by 1 base and J by 4 bases, with 3 bases left in between. The CDR3 consists of 11 residues. Germline V CDR1 and CDR2: SGHDT, YYEEEE. The DNA of the CDR3 is TGTGCCAGCAGCTTGCGATACGAGCAGTACTTC. Translated, it gives CASSLRYEQYF.

This clone was detected only once. The chain is built from TRBV2 and TRBJ1-6; D might be TRBD1 (5 bases). Trimming took off 2 bases at V and 7 bases at J, with 15 bases between the two ends. Germline V gene sequence: CDR1 SNHLY, CDR2 FYNNEI. This CDR3 is built from 16 residues. CDR3 amino acids: CASSEYGGSGNSPLHF. The CDR3 nucleotides read TGTGCCAGCAGTGAATACGGGGGGTCAGGAAATTCACCCCTCCACTTT.

The chain joins TRBV11-2 to TRBJ2-5, with D perhaps matching TRBD2 (6 bases). Trimming pared 0 bases from V and 2 bases from J, leaving 7 bases between. The CDR3 is 14 amino acids. Germline CDR1 reads SGHAT; CDR2 reads FQNNGV. CDR3 in amino acids: CASSLDRGQETQYF. The DNA of the CDR3 is TGTGCCAGCAGCTTAGATCGGGGGCAAGAGACCCAGTACTTC.

V gene TRBV30 combines with J gene TRBJ1-5, with 7 positions matching TRBD1. The CDR3 runs 14 residues. The V gene's germline CDR1 is GTSNPN and CDR2 SVGIG (reference sequence). V gave up 1 base and J gave up 4 bases; unmatched junction bases: 4. Written as DNA, the CDR3 is TGTGCCTGGAGTGCGGACAGGATTAATCAGCCCCAGCATTTT. Encoded protein: CAWSADRINQPQHF. Using reference TRBV30 and TRBJ1-5 for the parts outside the CDR3, the full variable domain is SQTIHQWPATLVQPVGSPLSLECTVEGTSNPNLYWYRQAAGRGLQLLFYSVGIGQISSEVPQNLSASRPQDRQFILSSKKLLLSDSGFYLCAWSADRINQPQHFGDGTRLSIL.

The gene calls are TRBV5-1 and TRBJ2-4; the match to TRBD1 covers 7 bases. This CDR3 is built from 14 residues. V gave up 4 bases and J gave up 8 bases; unmatched junction bases: 9. Germline assignment: CDR1 SGHRS and CDR2 YFSETQ. CDR3 protein: CASSENGQVDIQYF. DNA for the CDR3: TGCGCCAGCAGCGAAAACGGACAGGTTGACATTCAGTACTTC.

The chain couples TRBV7-9 to TRBJ2-3; no definite D call. CDR1 SEHNR and CDR2 FQNEAQ come from the germline V gene (reference sequence). CDR3 length: 15 residues. V was pared by 5 bases and J by 0 bases, with 12 bases between. Here the CDR3 reads CASSPRRASTDTQYF. The CDR3 DNA reads as TGTGCCAGCAGCCCACGCCGAGCGAGCACAGATACGCAGTATTTT. Based on the CDR3 plus reference TRBV7-9 and TRBJ2-3, the full variable domain is DTGVSQNPRHKITKRGQNVTFRCDPISEHNRLYWYRQTLGQGPEFLTYFQNEAQLEKSRLLSDRFSAERPKGSFSTLEIQRTEQGDSAMYLCASSPRRASTDTQYFGPGTRLTVL.

The genes are TRBV5-4 and TRBJ2-5; TRBD2 aligns across 10 bases. V was pared by 0 bases and J by 11 bases, with 7 bases of the junction left unmatched. CDR1 is SGHNT and CDR2 is YYREEE in the germline V gene (reference sequence). CDR3 length equals 14 residues. DNA of the CDR3: TGTGCCAGCAGCTTGGGAGCGGGGGGGCGGTTTCAGTACTTC. Its protein is CASSLGAGGRFQYF.

The chain has TRBV11-3 and TRBJ2-7; 9 bases agree with TRBD2. Germline-derived CDR1 and CDR2 are SGHNT and YENEEA. V trimming: 6 bases; J trimming: 0 bases; junction bases outside the gene matches: 6. This CDR3 comprises 15 residues. This CDR3 is CASSSDSGSSYEQYF. CDR3 sequence (DNA): TGTGCCAGCAGTTCAGATAGCGGGAGCTCCTACGAGCAGTACTTC.

This clone was picked up one time. J is TRBJ2-3 and V is TRBV15, with 10 bases aligning to TRBD2. The CDR3 sequence is 17 residues long. J was trimmed by 6 bases and V by 0 bases; bases with no gene match: 9. Germline CDR1 reads LNHNV; CDR2 reads YYDKDF (reference sequence). As DNA, the CDR3 is TGTGCCACCAGCAGAGATCTGGTTAGCGGGGGGTCTGATACGCAGTATTTT. Translated, it gives CATSRDLVSGGSDTQYF.

In the case of this clone: The junction does not match germline at one end; this may be a read error. CDR3 DNA: TGTGCCAGCAGCGAAGCGAGGGGGCGAGAGACCCAGTACTTC. Protein product: CASSEARGRETQYF. The rearrangement joins TRBV2 to TRBJ2-5, with 7 bases identical to TRBD1. This CDR3 spans 14 amino acids. The germline V gene has CDR1 SNHLY and CDR2 FYNNEI. The whole variable domain, filled in from reference TRBV2 and TRBJ2-5, reads EPEVTQTPSHQVTQMGQEVILRCVPISNHLYFYWYRQILGQKVEFLVSFYNNEISEKSEIFDDQFSVERPDGSNFTLKIRSTKLEDSAMYFCASSEARGRETQYFGPGTRLLVL.

This chain joins TRBV5-4 and TRBJ2-3; unclear D gene. The CDR3 extends over 15 amino acids. CDR1 is SGHNT, CDR2 YYREEE, per germline (reference sequence). Trimming took off 0 bases at V and 0 bases at J, with 8 bases between the two ends. CDR3: CASSLEGGSTDTQYF. The DNA of the CDR3 is TGTGCCAGCAGCTTGGAAGGCGGTAGCACAGATACGCAGTATTTT.

The chain recombines TRBV11-2 with TRBJ1-3, with no clear D. V gave up 6 bases and J gave up 0 bases, with 9 bases separating them. From germline, CDR1 is SGHAT and CDR2 FQNNGV. The CDR3 has 14 amino acids. The CDR3 region is CASREAFSGNTIYF. The DNA of the CDR3 is TGTGCCAGCAGGGAGGCCTTCTCTGGAAACACCATATATTTT.

The sample holds a few counts of this clone. V usage is TRBV10-3 and J usage is TRBJ1-4; D is unclear. The CDR3 extends over 12 amino acids. Between the trimmed V and J ends, which lost 4 bases and 8 bases, there was a span of 8 bases. Germline V gives CDR1 ENHRY, CDR2 SYGVKD. CDR3 in DNA: TGTGCCATCAGTGGAAGTGGAGAAAAACTGTTTTTT. Amino acids: CAISGSGEKLFF.

The V gene is TRBV5-6, the J gene TRBJ1-2; D perhaps matches TRBD1 (5 bases). With 2 bases removed from V and 2 bases from J, the gap between germline ends came to 13 bases. The CDR3 is made up of 15 amino acids. Per the germline V gene, CDR1 is SGHDT and CDR2 is YYEEEE. The CDR3 nucleotides are TGTGCCAGCAGCTTAAGACAGTCCGACAACTATGGCTACACCTTC. It codes for CASSLRQSDNYGYTF.

This chain connects TRBV9 to TRBJ2-6; the match to TRBD1 covers 9 bases. CDR1 and CDR2 (germline): SGDLS, YYNGEE. V shed 4 bases and J 0 bases; nucleotides not matched to a gene: 5. The CDR3 loop spans 17 amino acids. The CDR3 DNA is TGTGCCAGCAGCCCGAGGACAGGGGTCTCTGGGGCCAACGTCCTGACTTTC. Protein product: CASSPRTGVSGANVLTF.

The CDR3 here is CASSSRAGLDQPQHF. The CDR3 bases are TGTGCCAGCAGCTCTCGTGCGGGGTTAGATCAGCCCCAGCATTTT. V usage is TRBV5-5 and J usage is TRBJ1-5; no firm D call. From germline, CDR1 is SGHKS and CDR2 YYEKEE (reference sequence). V was clipped by 3 bases and J by 5 bases, with 15 bases between them. The CDR3 loop spans 15 amino acids.

The J gene is TRBJ1-2, the V gene TRBV18, with 8 positions matching TRBD1. V trimming: 1 base; J trimming: 3 bases; junction bases outside the gene matches: 13. Germline CDR1 is KGHSH and CDR2 is LQKENI. CDR3 length: 18 amino acids. The chain's CDR3 is CASSPQGTGSIGYYGYTF. The DNA of the CDR3 is TGTGCCAGCTCACCACAGGGGACAGGATCAATAGGGTACTATGGCTACACCTTC.

This clone came up once. The CDR3 loop is CASSDRVNQPQHF. Here the CDR3 DNA reads TGTGCCAGCAGTGACAGGGTGAATCAGCCCCAGCATTTT. The chain has TRBV6-1 and TRBJ1-5; D is possibly TRBD1 (5 bases). Germline V gene sequence: CDR1 MNHNS, CDR2 SASEGT. Deletions cut 3 bases from V and 4 bases from J, with 7 bases between. The CDR3 runs to 13 residues.

V and J are TRBV7-2 and TRBJ1-6; the D gene is possibly TRBD1 (5 bases). V lost 4 bases to trimming and J lost 10 bases, with 17 bases between them. Germline CDR1 reads SGHTA; CDR2 reads FQGNSA. CDR3 length: 15 amino acids. In nucleotides, the CDR3 is TGTGCCAGCAGCTCGCCGCAGGGTTGGGGATCACCCCTCCACTTT. Translated, it gives CASSSPQGWGSPLHF.

This chain connects TRBV5-6 to TRBJ1-2; 11 bases are shared with TRBD1. Unmatched junction bases numbered 6, after V lost 4 bases and J lost 7 bases. The germline V gene has CDR1 SGHDT and CDR2 YYEEEE. This CDR3 comprises 14 residues. CDR3 protein: CASSRGQGDGGYTF. DNA for the CDR3: TGTGCCAGCAGCCGGGGACAGGGGGACGGTGGCTACACCTTC.